Listed below are T cell receptor beta chains from one sample, sequenced in a study of blood T cell repertoires in COVID-19. The table came from immunoSEQ multiplex PCR; TCRdb's copy has only in-frame clones and leaves some out. Of under 400,000 clones in the sample, about nine tenths were seen once. Sequenced input: peripheral blood. The receptors come from a woman in her twenties or thirties with COVID-19, enrolled during active disease. CDR3s include the opening cysteine and the closing phenylalanine or tryptophan. Fields, in order: D gene, J gene, V gene, clone size, CDR3 protein, CDR3 DNA. The D gene is left open where the match is weak. Clone size is not always given. Where it is, it says once, few, many or a class for expanded clones.

NA | TRBJ1-6 | TRBV11-2 | NA | CASSLIVEGISPLHF | TGTGCCAGCAGCTTAATTGTGGAGGGTATCTCACCCCTCCACTTT
NA | TRBJ2-2 | TRBV5-1 | NA | CASSLAVRGTGELFF | TGCGCCAGCAGCTTGGCGGTCCGGGGCACCGGGGAGCTGTTTTTT
TRBD1 | TRBJ1-1 | TRBV18 | NA | CASSPGGQVNPNTEAFF | TGTGCCAGCTCACCGGGGGGACAGGTGAACCCGAACACTGAAGCTTTCTTT
TRBD1 | TRBJ1-1 | TRBV5-4 | NA | CASSRGGADTEAFF | TGTGCCAGCAGCCGAGGGGGCGCGGACACTGAAGCTTTCTTT
NA | TRBJ1-1 | TRBV7-9 | NA | CASSSVVATEAFF | TGTGCCAGCAGCTCGGTGGTAGCAACTGAAGCTTTCTTT
NA | TRBJ1-1 | TRBV11-1 | NA | CASSDLGRQNTEAFF | TGTGCCAGCAGCGATTTGGGGCGTCAGAACACTGAAGCTTTCTTT
NA | TRBJ2-3 | TRBV19 | NA | CASRDGQKQYF | TGTGCCAGTAGGGACGGACAGAAGCAGTATTTT
TRBD1 | TRBJ1-5 | TRBV28 | NA | CASSLPGGRYQPQHF | TGTGCCAGCAGTTTGCCAGGGGGCAGATATCAGCCCCAGCATTTT
TRBD1 | TRBJ1-2 | TRBV7-9 | NA | CASSSGQGKRWTFGYTF | TGTGCCAGCAGCTCTGGACAGGGAAAGAGATGGACGTTCGGCTACACCTTC
NA | TRBJ2-1 | TRBV7-6 | NA | CASSERGQLRNEQFF | TGTGCCAGCAGCGAACGGGGTCAGCTGCGGAATGAGCAGTTCTTC
NA | TRBJ2-3 | TRBV24-1 | NA | CATGGGQGTDTQYF | TGTGCCACGGGGGGGGGACAGGGCACAGATACGCAGTATTTT
TRBD1 | TRBJ1-5 | TRBV29-1 | NA | CSVEVGTGGNQPQHF | TGCAGCGTTGAAGTAGGCACAGGGGGCAATCAGCCCCAGCATTTT
TRBD2 | TRBJ2-4 | TRBV19 | NA | CASSIPPGGAKNIQYF | TGTGCCAGTAGTATACCCCCCGGGGGGGCCAAAAACATTCAGTACTTC
NA | TRBJ1-1 | TRBV7-9 | NA | CASSVGAEAFF | TGTGCCAGCAGCGTCGGGGCTGAAGCTTTCTTT
TRBD2 | TRBJ2-5 | TRBV14 | NA | CASSQDSRSGGLQTQYF | TGTGCCAGCAGCCAAGATTCCAGGAGCGGGGGGTTGCAGACCCAGTACTTC
NA | TRBJ2-6 | TRBV11-2 | NA | CASSPTGSGANVLTF | TGTGCCAGCAGCCCTACAGGCTCTGGGGCCAACGTCCTGACTTTC
TRBD2 | TRBJ2-3 | TRBV2 | NA | CASSSGGGTDTQYF | TGTGCCAGCAGCAGCGGGGGGGGCACAGATACGCAGTATTTT
NA | TRBJ2-2 | TRBV5-1 | NA | CASSLAGQTITGELFF | TGCGCCAGCAGCTTGGCCGGACAGACTATCACCGGGGAGCTGTTTTTT
NA | TRBJ1-1 | TRBV11-2 | NA | CASSLDRDTEAFF | TGTGCCAGCAGCTTAGATCGGGACACTGAAGCTTTCTTT
NA | TRBJ1-1 | TRBV5-1 | NA | CASSLGDLSPEGTEAFF | TGCGCCAGCAGCTTGGGTGACCTCTCCCCCGAGGGCACTGAAGCTTTCTTT
TRBD1 | TRBJ1-2 | TRBV27 | NA | CASSTSPTGYGYTF | TGTGCCAGCAGTACCTCTCCGACAGGGTATGGCTACACCTTC
NA | TRBJ2-3 | TRBV5-1 | NA | CASSPRGAGGTDTQYF | TGCGCCAGCAGTCCGCGTGGCGCCGGGGGCACAGATACGCAGTATTTT
TRBD1 | TRBJ1-2 | TRBV29-1 | NA | CSVTETGGVGYTF | TGCAGCGTGACTGAGACAGGGGGTGTGGGCTACACCTTC
TRBD1 | TRBJ1-3 | TRBV4-2 | once | CASSQGQGSSGNTIYF | TGTGCCAGCAGCCAAGGACAGGGGAGCTCTGGAAACACCATATATTTT
NA | TRBJ2-1 | TRBV28 | NA | CASSLRGTPLEIEQFF | TGTGCCAGCAGTTTACGAGGGACTCCCTTGGAGATTGAGCAGTTCTTC
NA | TRBJ2-3 | TRBV11-2 | NA | CASSLLRRGRGTDTQYF | TGTGCCAGCAGCTTATTACGGCGGGGGCGCGGCACAGATACGCAGTATTTT
NA | TRBJ1-3 | TRBV7-9 | NA | CASSARSPDTIYF | TGTGCCAGCAGCGCCCGCTCGCCGGACACCATATATTTT
NA | TRBJ1-4 | TRBV12-3/TRBV12-4 | NA | CASTSQINEKLFF | TGTGCCAGCACAAGTCAGATTAATGAAAAACTGTTTTTT
TRBD1 | TRBJ1-5 | TRBV4-2 | NA | CASSQDGTANQPQHF | TGTGCCAGCAGCCAAGATGGGACAGCCAATCAGCCCCAGCATTTT
NA | TRBJ2-1 | TRBV7-9 | NA | CASSLLSSNEQFF | TGTGCCAGCAGCTTGCTTAGTAGCAATGAGCAGTTCTTC
NA | TRBJ2-5 | TRBV13 | NA | CASSLGRPEGTQYF | TGTGCCAGCAGCTTAGGAAGGCCGGAGGGGACCCAGTACTTC
TRBD2 | TRBJ2-3 | TRBV7-8 | NA | CASSLAGIRGEQYF | TGTGCCAGCAGCTTAGCGGGAATTCGGGGGGAGCAGTATTTT
NA | TRBJ1-5 | TRBV19 | NA | CASSMGQGLYSNQPQHF | TGTGCCAGTAGTATGGGCCAGGGGCTTTATAGCAATCAGCCCCAGCATTTT
TRBD2 | TRBJ2-1 | TRBV9 | NA | CASSVSSFAGGAYNEQFF | TGTGCCAGCAGCGTCTCCTCCTTTGCGGGGGGTGCTTACAATGAGCAGTTCTTC
TRBD1 | TRBJ1-2 | TRBV5-1 | NA | CASSLWTGGSYGYTF | TGCGCCAGCAGCTTGTGGACAGGGGGTTCGTATGGCTACACCTTC
TRBD1 | TRBJ1-5 | TRBV19 | few | CASQSPTGAAFQPQHF | TGTGCCAGCCAAAGCCCAACAGGGGCAGCTTTTCAGCCCCAGCATTTT
NA | TRBJ1-5 | TRBV7-9 | NA | CASGRAQPQHF | TGTGCCAGCGGGAGGGCCCAGCCCCAGCATTTT
NA | TRBJ1-6 | TRBV19 | NA | CASMMGRADSPLHF | TGTGCCAGTATGATGGGGCGCGCCGATTCACCCCTCCACTTT
NA | TRBJ2-1 | TRBV28 | NA | CASSPRSGGYSYNEQFF | TGTGCCAGCAGTCCCCGGTCCGGGGGATATTCCTACAATGAGCAGTTCTTC
NA | TRBJ1-3 | TRBV7-8 | once | CASSPRGISGNTIYF | TGTGCCAGCAGCCCGCGGGGTATCTCTGGAAACACCATATATTTT
NA | TRBJ1-6 | TRBV5-1 | NA | CASSPGAFGSPLHF | TGCGCCAGCAGCCCAGGGGCTTTCGGTTCACCCCTCCACTTT
NA | TRBJ1-1 | TRBV7-7 | NA | CASSPALNTEAFF | TGTGCTAGCAGCCCAGCGTTGAACACTGAAGCTTTCTTT
NA | TRBJ2-5 | TRBV19 | NA | CASRNYQETQYF | TGTGCCAGCCGAAACTACCAAGAGACCCAGTACTTC
TRBD1 | TRBJ2-3 | TRBV6-5 | NA | CASRPGQPGDTQYF | TGTGCCAGCAGGCCGGGACAGCCAGGGGATACGCAGTATTTT
TRBD1 | TRBJ2-2 | TRBV5-6 | NA | CASSLTGGRRTGELFF | TGTGCCAGCAGCTTGACAGGGGGCAGACGCACCGGGGAGCTGTTTTTT
NA | TRBJ1-4 | TRBV19 | NA | CASGSRGSNEKLFF | TGTGCCAGTGGGAGTCGGGGGTCTAATGAAAAACTGTTTTTT
TRBD1 | TRBJ1-2 | TRBV7-9 | NA | CASSYVDREIGGYTF | TGTGCCAGCAGCTATGTCGACAGGGAGATTGGTGGCTACACCTTC
TRBD2 | TRBJ2-5 | TRBV4-2 | NA | CASSQGGSGGLETQYF | TGTGCCAGCAGCCAAGGGGGTAGCGGGGGTTTGGAGACCCAGTACTTC
NA | TRBJ2-2 | TRBV7-3 | NA | CASSLSGQTTTGELFF | TGTGCCAGCAGCTTATCGGGACAAACCACCACCGGGGAGCTGTTTTTT
NA | TRBJ2-3 | TRBV7-2 | NA | CASSLVRGDTQYF | TGTGCCAGCAGCTTAGTTAGGGGGGATACGCAGTATTTT
NA | TRBJ1-4 | TRBV28 | NA | CASWRSGGEKLFF | TGTGCCAGCTGGAGGTCCGGGGGAGAAAAACTGTTTTTT
TRBD2 | TRBJ2-1 | TRBV14 | NA | CASSRYLGLAGEQFF | TGTGCCAGCAGCCGATATTTGGGACTAGCGGGGGAGCAGTTCTTC
TRBD2 | TRBJ2-3 | TRBV7-9 | NA | CASSLPGGRGGAPDTQYF | TGTGCCAGCAGCTTACCCGGGGGACGCGGGGGGGCCCCAGATACGCAGTATTTT
NA | TRBJ1-1 | TRBV5-5 | many | CASIDDRNTEAFF | TGTGCCAGCATCGATGACAGGAACACTGAAGCTTTCTTT
NA | TRBJ2-5 | TRBV9 | NA | CASSVRQGGGETQYF | TGTGCCAGCAGCGTAAGGCAGGGAGGCGGGGAGACCCAGTACTTC
NA | TRBJ2-6 | TRBV4-1 | once | CASSRGASGANVLTF | TGCGCCAGCAGCCGAGGAGCCTCTGGGGCCAACGTCCTGACTTTC
NA | TRBJ1-5 | TRBV15 | NA | CATSRGGGQPQHF | TGTGCCACCAGCAGAGGAGGGGGTCAGCCCCAGCATTTT
TRBD2 | TRBJ2-1 | TRBV19 | NA | CASSTGGDNEQFF | TGTGCCAGTAGTACGGGGGGGGACAATGAGCAGTTCTTC
NA | TRBJ2-4 | TRBV4-1 | NA | CASATGLLAKNIQYF | TGCGCCAGCGCGACAGGTCTACTAGCCAAAAACATTCAGTACTTC